This T cell receptor (beta chain) appears in the sequencing data of a study of blood T cell repertoires in COVID-19. The protocol was immunoSEQ multiplex PCR, while the TCRdb copy is restricted to in-frame clones and leaves out a portion. The sample records over 70,000 clones, around 85% being singletons. Between the trimmed V and J ends, which lost 0 bases and 1 base, there was a span of 14 bases. Germline V gene lookup returns CDR1 GTSNPN and CDR2 SVGIG (reference sequence). The CDR3 covers 16 residues. The sequence derives from a man at least 80 years old with acute or convalescent COVID-19. The rearrangement uses TRBV30 and TRBJ2-3; D perhaps matches TRBD1 (5 bases). Material: peripheral blood. CDR3 loop: CAWSVRAGQGTDTQYF. The CDR3 bases are TGTGCCTGGAGTGTACGGGCCGGACAAGGCACAGATACGCAGTATTTT.